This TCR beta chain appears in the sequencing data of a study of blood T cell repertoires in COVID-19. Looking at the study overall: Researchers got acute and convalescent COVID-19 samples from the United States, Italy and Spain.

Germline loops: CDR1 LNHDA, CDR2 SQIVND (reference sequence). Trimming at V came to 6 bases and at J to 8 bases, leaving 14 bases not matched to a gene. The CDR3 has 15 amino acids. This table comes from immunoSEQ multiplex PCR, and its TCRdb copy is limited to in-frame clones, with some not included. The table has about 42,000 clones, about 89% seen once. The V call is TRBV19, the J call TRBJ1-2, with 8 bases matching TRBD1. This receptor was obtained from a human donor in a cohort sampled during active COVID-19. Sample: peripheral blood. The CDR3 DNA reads TGTGCCAGTAGGGTAACCGGGACAGGCCCCACGGGCTACACCTTC. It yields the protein CASRVTGTGPTGYTF.